What follows is one T cell receptor (beta chain) and its context. The sample originates from a study of T cell changes during pregnancy in multiple sclerosis. Libraries were prepared by immunoSEQ multiplex PCR; TCRdb keeps only in-frame clonotypes and omits some of them. The sample has some 51,000 clones; almost 95% are singletons. V was cut by 3 bases and J by 10 bases, with 12 bases left in between. Germline V lookup: CDR1 MDHEN, CDR2 SYDVKM. The length of the CDR3 is 12 residues. Source: CD8+ T cells from peripheral blood mononuclear cells, taken in the first trimester of pregnancy. The rearrangement links TRBV28 to TRBJ1-1; D is possibly TRBD1 (6 bases). The receptor's source is a female donor with multiple sclerosis, enrolled in a pregnancy study. In nucleotides, the CDR3 is TGTGCCAGCAGTTTCGACAGGTGGGGAGCTTTCTTT. It is translated as CASSFDRWGAFF.